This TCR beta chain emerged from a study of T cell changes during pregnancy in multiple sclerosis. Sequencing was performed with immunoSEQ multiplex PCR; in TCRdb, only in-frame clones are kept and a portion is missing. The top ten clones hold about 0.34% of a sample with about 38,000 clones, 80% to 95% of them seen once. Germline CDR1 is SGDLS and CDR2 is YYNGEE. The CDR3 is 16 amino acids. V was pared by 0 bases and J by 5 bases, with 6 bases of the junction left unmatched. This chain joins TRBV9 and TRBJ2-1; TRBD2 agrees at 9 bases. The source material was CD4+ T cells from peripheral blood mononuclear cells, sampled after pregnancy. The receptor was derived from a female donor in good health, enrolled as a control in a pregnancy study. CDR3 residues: CASSVGIRTSDNEQFF. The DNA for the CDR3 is TGTGCCAGCAGCGTAGGAATTCGGACTAGCGACAATGAGCAGTTCTTC.